What follows is one T cell receptor (beta chain) and its context. This specimen comes from a study of T cell clonotyping in hematopoietic cell transplantation. The method was immunoSEQ multiplex PCR; TCRdb's version includes in-frame clones alone and lacks a portion of them. Its table lists approximately 65 clones. The receptor was isolated from a male patient aged 45-60 years who had an allogeneic stem cell transplant from a related donor, so the T cells may come from the graft donor. Some clones in this sample may be carry-over from other donors' samples. Here the sequenced sample was PBMCs, taken 30 days after allogeneic stem cell transplant.

The CDR3 spells CASSEVVRDEQYF. The CDR3 DNA reads as TGTGCCAGCAGTGAAGTCGTCAGGGACGAGCAGTACTTC. The chain joins TRBV6-1 to TRBJ2-7; D is possibly TRBD1 (5 bases). V lost 1 base and J lost 5, with 9 bases in between. CDR1 MNHNS and CDR2 SASEGT come from the germline V gene. The CDR3 consists of 13 residues.